This T cell receptor beta chain emerged from a study of CD8+CD57+ T cells in acquired aplastic anemia. As for the study in general: The sorted CD4+ and CD8+ cells yielded an average around 3.2 ug of DNA. In CD4+ cells, healthy donors produced an average of around 9.9 million reads. Study-wide points: The same twenty-nine CD8+ CDR3 sequences occurred in patients and in controls.

Profiles of TCR beta VDJ and CDR3 were generated from a genomic DNA template. TCRdb itself ran the reads through MiXCR, one entry per CDR3 protein. The sample records some 190,000 distinct CDR3 sequences, less than 55% being singletons. Notes on this clonotype: Its antigen remains unknown. Relative to the germline gene, one junction end is altered; a read error may explain this.

This CDR3 is built from 15 residues. Germline CDR1 reads MGHDK; CDR2 reads SYGVNS. The sequenced sample consisted of sorted CD4+, CD8+, or CD8+CD57+ T cells (not recorded which) from PBMCs. This sequence originates from a human donor in good health. V gene TRBV25-1 combines with J gene TRBJ1-3; D is uncertain. DNA for the CDR3: TGTGCCAGCAGCGACGGACCGAACTCTGGAAACACCATATGTTTT. This translates into CASSDGPNSGNTICF. Looking up the rest from reference TRBV25-1 and TRBJ1-3 gives the full variable domain: EADIYQTPRYLVIGTGKKITLECSQTMGHDKMYWYQQDPGMELHLIHYSYGVNSTEKGDLSSESTVSRIRTEHFPLTLESARPSHTSQYLCASSDGPNSGNTICFGEGSWLTVV.